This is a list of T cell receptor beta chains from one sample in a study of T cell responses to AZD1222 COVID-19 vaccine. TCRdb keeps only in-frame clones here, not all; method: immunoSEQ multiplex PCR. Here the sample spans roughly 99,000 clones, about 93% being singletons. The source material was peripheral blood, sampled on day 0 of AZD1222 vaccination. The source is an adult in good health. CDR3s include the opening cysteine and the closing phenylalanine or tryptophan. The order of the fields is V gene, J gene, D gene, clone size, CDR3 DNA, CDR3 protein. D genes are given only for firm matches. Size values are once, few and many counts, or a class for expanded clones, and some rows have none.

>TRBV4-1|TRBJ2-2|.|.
TGCGCCAGCAGCCCCCTGGGGGGAGGTTCTCTGTCGGGGGAGCTGTTTTTT
CASSPLGGGSLSGELFF
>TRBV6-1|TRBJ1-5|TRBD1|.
TGTGCCAGCAGCATGACAGGGGAGAGCAATCAGCCCCAGCATTTT
CASSMTGESNQPQHF
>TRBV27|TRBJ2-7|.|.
TGTGCCAGCAGCCGGCGACAGGCCTACGAGCAGTACTTC
CASSRRQAYEQYF
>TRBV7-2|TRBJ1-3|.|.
TGTGCCAGCAGCTTAGGAGTATCCGGAAACACCATATATTTT
CASSLGVSGNTIYF
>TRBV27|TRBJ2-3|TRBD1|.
TGTGCCAGCAGTTTATACAGTTGGACAGGGGGCACAGATACGCAGTATTTT
CASSLYSWTGGTDTQYF
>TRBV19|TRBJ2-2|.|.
TGTGCCACCCACCGGGGAAATGACGCGGGGTGGCTGTTTTTT
CATHRGNDAGWLFF
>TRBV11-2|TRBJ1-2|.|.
TGTGCCAGCAGCTTATCCTGGGGTGGGACAAGCAACTATGGCTACACCTTC
CASSLSWGGTSNYGYTF
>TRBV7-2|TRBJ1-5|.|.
TGTGCCAGCACTCCCTATACTGATCAGCCCCAGCATTTT
CASTPYTDQPQHF
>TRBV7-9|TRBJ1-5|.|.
TGTGCCAGCAGCGTTGAAGGGGTGGGCAATCAGCCCCAGCATTTT
CASSVEGVGNQPQHF
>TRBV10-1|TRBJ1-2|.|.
TGCGCCATCTCGGATAGAGGGTTAGGCTACACCTTC
CAISDRGLGYTF
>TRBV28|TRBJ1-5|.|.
TGTGCCAGCAGTTTTTTGGGGAACAATCAGCCCCAGCATTTT
CASSFLGNNQPQHF
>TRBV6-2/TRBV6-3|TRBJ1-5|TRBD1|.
TGTGCCAGCAGTTACCGGACAGGCCGAGAGCAGCCCCAGCATTTT
CASSYRTGREQPQHF
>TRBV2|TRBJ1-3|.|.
TGTGCCAGCGGGGGGTCACGACTGGCCGGAAACACCATATATTTT
CASGGSRLAGNTIYF
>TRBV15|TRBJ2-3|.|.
TGTGCCACCAGCACGGGACGGACTAGCACAGATACGCAGTATTTT
CATSTGRTSTDTQYF
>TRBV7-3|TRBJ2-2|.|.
TGTGCCAGCAGCCGGAACGGGGGCCCCGGGGAGCTGTTTTTT
CASSRNGGPGELFF
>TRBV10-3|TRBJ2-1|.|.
TGTGCCATCAGTGAGCGAGGGGTGGCATCCTACAATGAGCAGTTCTTC
CAISERGVASYNEQFF
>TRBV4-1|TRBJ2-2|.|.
TGCGCCAGCAGCCAAGTCGGGGAGCTGTTTTTT
CASSQVGELFF
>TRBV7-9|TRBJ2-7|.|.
TGTGCCAGCAGTTGGTCGGGGTCATCCGAGCAGTACTTC
CASSWSGSSEQYF
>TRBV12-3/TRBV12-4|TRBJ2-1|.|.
TGTGCCAGCAGCCTTGGGGGTGGAGGCGAGCAGTTCTTC
CASSLGGGGEQFF
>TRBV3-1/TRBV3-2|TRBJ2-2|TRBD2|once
TGTGCCAGCAGCCGGGGACTAGTAACCGGGGAGCTGTTTTTT
CASSRGLVTGELFF
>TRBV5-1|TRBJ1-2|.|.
TGCGCCAGCAGCTTGGACACGGCATATGGCTACACCTTC
CASSLDTAYGYTF
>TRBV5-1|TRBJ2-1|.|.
TGCGCCAGCAGTCCGATAGGCGGGGGCTATAGCAATGAGCAGTTCTTC
CASSPIGGGYSNEQFF
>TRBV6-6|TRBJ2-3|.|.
TGTGCCAGCAGGGACGGACCTAGCACAGATACGCAGTATTTT
CASRDGPSTDTQYF
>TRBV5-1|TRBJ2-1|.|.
TGCGCCAGCAGCCCCCCTAGGGCATACAATGAGCAGTTCTTC
CASSPPRAYNEQFF
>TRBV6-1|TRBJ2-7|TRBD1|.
TGTGCCAGCAGTGGCAGGGGGGACAGGGGGTTATACGAGCAGTACTTC
CASSGRGDRGLYEQYF
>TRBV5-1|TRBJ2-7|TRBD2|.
TGCGCCAGCAGCTCCGAGGGACTAGCGGGGCGCGAGCAGTACTTC
CASSSEGLAGREQYF
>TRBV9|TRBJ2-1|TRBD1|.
TGTGCCAGCAGCTCTCATGGGGACAGGGGGTACAATGAGCAGTTCTTC
CASSSHGDRGYNEQFF
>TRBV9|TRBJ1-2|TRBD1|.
TGTGCCAGCAGCGTAGCAGCACAGGGGGTCGGCTACACCTTC
CASSVAAQGVGYTF
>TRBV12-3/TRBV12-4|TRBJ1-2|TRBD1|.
TGTGCCTCCTCGGGACAGGGGTTTTATGGCTACACCTTC
CASSGQGFYGYTF
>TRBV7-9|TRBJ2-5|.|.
TGTGCCAGCAGCGACACCCCACGGCGAGAGACCCAGTACTTC
CASSDTPRRETQYF
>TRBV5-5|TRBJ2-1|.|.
TGTGCCAGCAGCCAATCAGCCAGCTCCTACAATGAGCAGTTCTTC
CASSQSASSYNEQFF
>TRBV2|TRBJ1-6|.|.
TGTGCCAGCATTCCAATCCGAAGGGTTTCACCCCTCCACTTT
CASIPIRRVSPLHF
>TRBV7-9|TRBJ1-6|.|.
TGTGCCAGCAGCTTGGCGGCGGGATTTAATTCACCCCTCCACTTT
CASSLAAGFNSPLHF